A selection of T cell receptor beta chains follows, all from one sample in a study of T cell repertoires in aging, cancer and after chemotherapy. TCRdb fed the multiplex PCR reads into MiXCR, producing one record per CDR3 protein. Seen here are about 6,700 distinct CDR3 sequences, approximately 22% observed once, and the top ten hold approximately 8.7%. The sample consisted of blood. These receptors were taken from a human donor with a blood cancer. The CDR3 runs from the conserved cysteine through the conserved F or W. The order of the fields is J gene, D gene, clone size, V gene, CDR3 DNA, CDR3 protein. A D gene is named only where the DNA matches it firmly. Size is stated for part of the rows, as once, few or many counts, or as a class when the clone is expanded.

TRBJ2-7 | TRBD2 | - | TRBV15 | TGTGCCACCAGCAGAGGGTCCGGGGGAGCGGGGGAGCAGTACTTC | CATSRGSGGAGEQYF
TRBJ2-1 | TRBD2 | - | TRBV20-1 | TGCAGTGCAGCGGGACTCACCGCCACCGGCTCCTACAATGAGCAGTTCTTC | CSAAGLTATGSYNEQFF
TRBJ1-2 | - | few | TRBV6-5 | TGTGCCAGCAGTTGGGACGGCACCAATGGCTACACCTTC | CASSWDGTNGYTF
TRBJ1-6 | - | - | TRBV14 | TGTGCCAGCAGCCAAGATAATTCACCCCTCCACTTT | CASSQDNSPLHF
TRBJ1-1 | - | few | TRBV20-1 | TGCAGTGCTAGAGGAGGCTCAGGGAACACTGAAGCTTTCTTT | CSARGGSGNTEAFF
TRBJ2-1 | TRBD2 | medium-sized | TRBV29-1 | TGCAGCGTTGAACCGGCGGGAGGGCCGTTAAATGAGCAGTTCTTC | CSVEPAGGPLNEQFF
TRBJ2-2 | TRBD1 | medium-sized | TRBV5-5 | TGTGCCAGCAGCTTGGAGGGACAGAGCTCGAACACCGGGGAGCTGTTTTTT | CASSLEGQSSNTGELFF
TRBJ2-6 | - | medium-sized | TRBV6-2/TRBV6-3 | TGTGCCAGCGCCGGATTTGGGGGGAACGGGGCCAACGTCCTGACTTTC | CASAGFGGNGANVLTF
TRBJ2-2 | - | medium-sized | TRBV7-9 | TGTGCCAGCAGCTTGTTGCAGGGAGGGGAGCTGTTTTTT | CASSLLQGGELFF
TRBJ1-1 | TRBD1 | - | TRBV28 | TGTGCCAGCAGTTTAGTGGGTAGGGGGCGCGAAGGGACTGAAGCTTTCTTT | CASSLVGRGREGTEAFF
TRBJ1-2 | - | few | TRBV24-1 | TGTGCCACCAGTGGAGGTGAGAACTATGGCTACACCTTC | CATSGGENYGYTF
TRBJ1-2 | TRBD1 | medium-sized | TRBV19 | TGTGCCACCGCGGGACAGACAAACTATGGCTACACCTTC | CATAGQTNYGYTF